Shown below are 29 T cell receptor beta chains from a single sample sequenced in a study of CD8 T cells in ankylosing spondylitis. TCRdb reanalysed the 5' RACE reads using MiXCR and keeps one entry per CDR3 protein. The data show 31,000 or so distinct CDR3 sequences, more than 30% seen once. Sequenced input: synovial fluid, either unsorted or a sorted T cell fraction (not recorded which). The receptors here all came from a male donor with ankylosing spondylitis.

This clonotype was seen a handful of times. The V and J genes are TRBV12-2 and TRBJ2-7; the listed D gene, TRBD1, was not tested against the DNA. TRBV12-2 is a known pseudogene. This CDR3 region has 16 residues. CDR3 nucleotides: TGTGCAAGTCGACCCACCCCCTTCCCCTACTCCTACGAGCAGTACGTC. Protein product: CASRPTPFPYSYEQYV.

This clonotype qualifies as medium-sized. The CDR3 nucleotides read TGCGCCAGCAGTGCCAAGATGGGACAGGGACCAGATACGCAGTATTTT. Its protein is CASSAKMGQGPDTQYF. The chain joins TRBV10-1 to TRBJ2-3, with 9 bases matching TRBD1. Germline CDR1 and CDR2: WNHNN and SYGVQD (reference sequence). The CDR3 sequence is 16 residues long. Germline trimming cut 4 bases from V and 4 bases from J; bases unmatched to any gene: 9.

This clonotype was observed at least ten times. This chain joins TRBV3-1 and TRBJ1-4, with a possible D match to TRBD1 (5 bases). Germline V gives CDR1 LGHDT, CDR2 YNNKEL (reference sequence). V dropped 6 bases and J dropped 2 bases, with 16 bases sitting between them. The CDR3 loop spans 16 amino acids. The CDR3 DNA sequence: TGTGCCAGCAGTCCCAAGCCAGGGATGACTAATGAAAAACTGTTTTTT. Its protein is CASSPKPGMTNEKLFF.

This clonotype was counted between two and nine times. The V call is TRBV10-3, the J call TRBJ2-7; possible D gene TRBD2, 6 bases. The germline V gene encodes CDR1 ENHRY and CDR2 SYGVKD. The ends were cut back, 4 bases at V and 3 bases at J, with 10 bases in the middle. CDR3 size: 13 residues. The CDR3, as DNA: TGTGCCATCAGTGGGGGGGAGGTCTACGAGCAGTACGTC. Translated: CAISGGEVYEQYV.

This chain joins TRBV24-1 and TRBJ2-1; D is possibly TRBD2 (5 bases). V dropped 4 bases and J dropped 2 bases, with 8 bases sitting between them. The CDR3 spans 14 residues. Germline V CDR1 and CDR2: KGHDR, SFDVKD. The CDR3 sequence: CATSDPGTYNEQFF. In DNA, the CDR3 is TGTGCCACCAGTGACCCCGGGACCTACAATGAGCAGTTCTTC.

The table lists this clonotype with a count of one. The V gene is TRBV10-2, the J gene TRBJ2-1; 7 nucleotides agree with TRBD2. Losses at the gene ends were 3 bases for V and 7 bases for J; bases not matched to a gene: 9. This CDR3 has 15 residues. Germline lookup yields CDR1 WSHSY and CDR2 SAAADI. CDR3 loop: CASSDRWEGLNEQFF. The CDR3 bases are TGCGCCAGCAGTGATCGGTGGGAGGGCCTAAATGAGCAGTTCTTC.

J is TRBJ1-2 and V is TRBV12-5, with D possibly matching TRBD1 (5 bases). CDR3 length: 12 amino acids. The V gene lost 5 bases and the J gene lost 4 bases, with 8 bases spanning the gap. Germline V gene lookup returns CDR1 LGHNT and CDR2 FRNRAP. CDR3 coding DNA: TGTGCTAGTGGTCCAGGGATCTATGGCTACACCTTC. Translated: CASGPGIYGYTF.

V is TRBV18 and J is TRBJ2-5, with unresolved D. The germline V and J ends were trimmed by 1 base and 1 base, with 7 bases remaining between them. Germline-derived CDR1 and CDR2 are KGHSH and LQKENI. CDR3 length equals 14 residues. The CDR3 bases are TGTGCCAGCTCACCACTGTCAGCCCAAGAGACCCAGTACTTC. Its translation is CASSPLSAQETQYF.

This clonotype was counted between two and nine times. The chain combines TRBV7-9 with TRBJ1-5, with TRBD1 identical over 7 bases. V shed 1 base, J shed 5 bases, and the junction held 2 bases outside the gene matches. Germline CDR1 is SEHNR and CDR2 is FQNEAQ (reference sequence). The CDR3 is 14 residues long. The CDR3 protein is CASSLVGGDQPQHF. CDR3 DNA sequence: TGTGCCAGCAGCTTAGTAGGGGGCGATCAGCCCCAGCATTTT.

The chain uses TRBV5-6 and TRBJ1-2; D call uncertain. Trimming took 0 bases from V and 9 from J, leaving 9 bases between them. Germline lookup yields CDR1 SGHDT and CDR2 YYEEEE. The CDR3 extends over 12 amino acids. The DNA of the CDR3 is TGTGCCAGCAGCTTGGAACAGAATAGCTACACCTTC. Amino acids: CASSLEQNSYTF.

In its sample, this clonotype was seen a few times. The V and J genes are TRBV27 and TRBJ1-6; 8 bases are shared with TRBD1. This CDR3 is 16 amino acids long. CDR1 is MNHEY and CDR2 is SMNVEV in the germline V gene (reference sequence). V gave up 4 bases and J gave up 4 bases; unmatched junction bases: 6. The CDR3 here is CASSSGQDAYNSPLHF. CDR3 bases: TGTGCCAGCAGTTCGGGACAGGATGCGTATAATTCACCCCTCCACTTT.

This clonotype was seen repeatedly, ten times or more. This sequence joins TRBV20-1 and TRBJ2-1, with 7 nucleotides matching TRBD2. The CDR3 extends over 16 amino acids. Germline CDR1 and CDR2: DFQATT and SNEGSKA (reference sequence). J lost 6 bases, V lost 3 bases, and 14 bases had no gene match. CDR3 nucleotide sequence: TGCAGTGCTAGGGCCCTCGGTGGCGGGAGTTTCAATGAGCAGTTCTTC. Amino acids: CSARALGGGSFNEQFF.

The chain employs TRBV11-2 and TRBJ2-7; TRBD2 might be the D (6 bases). This CDR3 is built from 17 residues. In germline, CDR1 is SGHAT, CDR2 FQNNGV. The germline V and J ends were trimmed by 5 bases and 1 base, with 21 bases remaining between them. This chain's CDR3 is CASSKEVVGTHSYEQYF. CDR3 DNA: TGTGCCAGCAGCAAAGAGGTGGTAGGGACTCATTCCTACGAGCAGTACTTC.

The rearrangement uses TRBV13 and TRBJ1-1; TRBD1 agrees at 11 bases. Germline CDR1 and CDR2: PRHDT and FYEKMQ (reference sequence). This CDR3 is 14 amino acids long. V trimming: 4 bases; J trimming: 6 bases; junction bases outside the gene matches: 4. The CDR3 DNA sequence: TGTGCCAGCAGCTGGACAGGGGGCTCAGCTGAAGCTTTCTTT. Translated: CASSWTGGSAEAFF.

This rearrangement joins TRBV2 to TRBJ1-5; TRBD1 is a possible D gene (5 bases). The CDR3 consists of 14 residues. Germline loops: CDR1 SNHLY, CDR2 FYNNEI. V was clipped by 6 bases and J by 3 bases, with 12 bases between them. The CDR3 protein is CASSLGAVNQPQHF. For the CDR3, the DNA is TGTGCCAGCAGCCTCGGGGCCGTCAATCAGCCCCAGCATTTT.

This clonotype was seen only a few times. V gene TRBV13 combines with J gene TRBJ2-1, with 7 bases matching TRBD2. The CDR3 covers 15 residues. Germline CDR1 PRHDT, CDR2 FYEKMQ (reference sequence). Germline trimming cut 1 base from V and 12 bases from J; bases unmatched to any gene: 12. The CDR3 sequence: CASSLEGGSPPLQFF. The CDR3, as DNA: TGTGCCAGCAGCTTAGAGGGCGGGAGCCCCCCCTTGCAGTTCTTC. Using reference TRBV13 and TRBJ2-1 for the parts outside the CDR3, the full variable domain is AAGVIQSPRHLIKEKRETATLKCYPIPRHDTVYWYQQGPGQDPQFLISFYEKMQSDKGSIPDRFSAQQFSDYHSELNMSSLELGDSALYFCASSLEGGSPPLQFFGPGTRLTVL.

With regard to this clonotype: One end of the junction does not line up with germline, which may come from a read error. The V and J genes are TRBV2 and TRBJ2-1; D may be TRBD1 or TRBD2 (7 bases each). Germline-derived CDR1 and CDR2 are SNHLY and FYNNEI. The CDR3 consists of 12 residues. This CDR3 is CASSEWGGRGVF. The CDR3 coding sequence is TGTGCCAGCAGTGAATGGGGGGGCAGGGGGGTCTTC.

This rearrangement joins TRBV28 to TRBJ2-4; maybe TRBD2 (7 bases). Trimming shortened V by 6 bases and J by 4 bases, and 16 bases separated the two germline ends. Germline V lookup: CDR1 MDHEN, CDR2 SYDVKM. The CDR3 loop spans 15 amino acids. CDR3 coding DNA: TGTGCCAGCAGCCCCGGAAGCGGGACAAAAAACATTCAGTACTTC. Translation gives CASSPGSGTKNIQYF.

This sequence joins TRBV10-3 and TRBJ1-4; D not resolved. Germline V lookup: CDR1 ENHRY, CDR2 SYGVKD. There are 16 residues in the CDR3. The V end was cut by 3 bases, the J end by 7 bases, with 18 bases between. The CDR3 DNA reads as TGTGCCATCAGTGAAGTCGGTCCTTCGGTAGGTGAAAAACTGTTTTTT. This gives the protein CAISEVGPSVGEKLFF.

The chain joins TRBV5-3 to TRBJ1-2, with 10 bases lining up with TRBD1. TRBV5-3 falls under the ORF class, with uncertain function. This CDR3 spans 17 amino acids. Unmatched junction bases numbered 11, after V lost 4 bases and J lost 2 bases. CDR3 protein: CARSPGDRGPPNYGYTF. CDR3 DNA sequence: TGTGCCAGAAGCCCCGGCGACAGGGGGCCACCAAACTATGGCTACACCTTC.

This clonotype was observed a single time. The J gene is TRBJ1-6, the V gene TRBV6-4, with a possible D match to TRBD1 (5 bases). Trimming removed 0 bases from V and 7 bases from J, with 7 bases in between. The CDR3 consists of 14 residues. CDR1 and CDR2 (germline): MRHNA, SNTAGT. This CDR3 is CASSDSGENSPLHF. DNA for the CDR3: TGTGCCAGCAGTGACTCAGGGGAGAATTCACCCCTCCACTTT.

The chain combines TRBV11-2 with TRBJ2-7; D gene unclear. The CDR3 runs 11 residues. Germline CDR1 and CDR2: SGHAT and FQNNGV. V was clipped by 3 bases and J by 4 bases, with 4 bases between them. CDR3 DNA sequence: TGTGCCAGCAGCTTCGAATACGAGCAGTACTTC. As protein: CASSFEYEQYF.

This rearrangement joins TRBV29-1 to TRBJ1-2; no reliable D call. V was shortened by 0 bases and J by 5 bases, with 10 bases between the two germline ends. The CDR3 loop spans 13 amino acids. Germline V gives CDR1 SQVTM, CDR2 ANQGSEA. CDR3 in amino acids: CSVEDRTRYGYTF. The CDR3, as DNA: TGCAGCGTTGAAGATCGAACACGGTATGGCTACACCTTC. Filled out from reference TRBV29-1 and TRBJ1-2, the complete variable domain reads SAVISQKPSRDICQRGTSLTIQCQVDSQVTMMFWYRQQPGQSLTLIATANQGSEATYESGFVIDKFPISRPNLTFSTLTVSNMSPEDSSIYLCSVEDRTRYGYTFGSGTRLTVV.

A few counts support this clonotype. The genes are TRBV3-1 and TRBJ2-4; D is unresolved. The germline V gene has CDR1 LGHDT and CDR2 YNNKEL (reference sequence). CDR3 length: 15 residues. Trimming took 3 bases from V and 0 from J, leaving 9 bases between them. Here the CDR3 reads CASSHRQIAKNIQYF. The CDR3 bases are TGTGCCAGCAGCCACAGACAAATAGCCAAAAACATTCAGTACTTC.

V usage is TRBV7-9 and J usage is TRBJ1-5; D is undetermined. CDR3 size: 13 residues. The ends were cut back, 5 bases at V and 3 bases at J, with 8 bases in the middle. Germline V lookup: CDR1 SEHNR, CDR2 FQNEAQ (reference sequence). CDR3 in amino acids: CASSASPNQPQHF. The CDR3 DNA follows: TGTGCCAGCAGCGCTTCCCCCAATCAGCCCCAGCATTTT.

This chain joins TRBV3-1 and TRBJ1-1, with TRBD1 identical over 8 bases. Trimming removed 2 bases from V and 8 bases from J; junction bases left unmatched: 1. Germline V gives CDR1 LGHDT, CDR2 YNNKEL (reference sequence). The CDR3 contains 12 residues. DNA of the CDR3: TGTGCCAGCAGCCAATACAGGGGGGAAGCTTTCTTT. Translated: CASSQYRGEAFF.

This clonotype was counted many times. This rearrangement joins TRBV10-3 to TRBJ2-7; 9 positions match TRBD2. The CDR3 runs to 13 residues. With 4 bases clipped from V and 2 bases from J, the junction kept 0 bases outside the gene matches. Germline V gives CDR1 ENHRY, CDR2 SYGVKD. Written as DNA, the CDR3 is TGTGCCATCAGTGCTAGCGGGACCTACGAGCAGTACGTC. Translation gives CAISASGTYEQYV.

V and J are TRBV6-1 and TRBJ2-1; perhaps TRBD1 as D (5 bases). CDR1 MNHNS and CDR2 SASEGT come from the germline V gene. V lost 8 bases to trimming and J lost 3 bases, with 14 bases between them. CDR3 size: 14 residues. The CDR3, as DNA: TGTGCCAGCGGGGCCAGGCACCGCTACAATGAGCAGTTCTTC. Translated: CASGARHRYNEQFF.

The genes are TRBV7-9 and TRBJ1-4; D call uncertain. The CDR3 is made up of 16 amino acids. Trimming pared 5 bases from V and 8 bases from J, leaving 21 bases between. Germline V gene lookup returns CDR1 SEHNR and CDR2 FQNEAQ (reference sequence). The CDR3 DNA follows: TGTGCCAGCAGCCAATTGGAATGGGATGAAGGAGAAAAACTGTTTTTT. Translating it yields CASSQLEWDEGEKLFF.